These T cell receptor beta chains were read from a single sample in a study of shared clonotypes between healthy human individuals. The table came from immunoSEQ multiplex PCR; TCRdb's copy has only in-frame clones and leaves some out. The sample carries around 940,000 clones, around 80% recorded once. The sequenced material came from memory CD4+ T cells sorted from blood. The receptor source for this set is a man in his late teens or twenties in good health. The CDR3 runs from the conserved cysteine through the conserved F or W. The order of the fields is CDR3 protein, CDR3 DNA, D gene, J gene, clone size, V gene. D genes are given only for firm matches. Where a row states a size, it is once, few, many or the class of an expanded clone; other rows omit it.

CDR3: CASSLGLGVEAGRYGYTF
DNA: TGTGCCAGCAGCTTAGGATTAGGGGTCGAAGCAGGAAGATATGGCTACACCTTC
D: -
J: TRBJ1-2
size: once
V: TRBV7-2

CDR3: CASILGISGNTIYF
DNA: -
D: -
J: TRBJ1-3
size: -
V: TRBV27

CDR3: CASGTGEGSPLHF
DNA: TGTGCCAGCGGGACAGGGGAGGGTTCACCCCTCCACTTT
D: TRBD1
J: TRBJ1-6
size: many
V: TRBV7-6

CDR3: CASCIRGLKETQYF
DNA: TGTGCCAGCTGCATCAGGGGGCTGAAGGAGACCCAGTACTTC
D: TRBD1
J: TRBJ2-5
size: -
V: TRBV5-6

CDR3: CASSSGTLSGNTIYF
DNA: TGTGCCAGCAGCTCCGGGACCCTCTCTGGAAACACCATATATTTT
D: -
J: TRBJ1-3
size: once
V: TRBV28

CDR3: CAWSIRGDYEQYF
DNA: TGTGCCTGGAGTATTCGGGGGGACTACGAGCAGTACTTC
D: TRBD2
J: TRBJ2-7
size: -
V: TRBV30

CDR3: CASSIDVAGGHQTQYF
DNA: TGTGCCAGTAGTATAGATGTAGCGGGGGGCCACCAGACGCAGTATTTT
D: TRBD2
J: TRBJ2-3
size: -
V: TRBV19

CDR3: CASSLGIAATYEQYF
DNA: TGTGCCAGCAGCTTAGGCATAGCGGCCACCTACGAGCAGTACTTC
D: -
J: TRBJ2-7
size: -
V: TRBV7-2

CDR3: CASSLTTGGETQYF
DNA: TGTGCCAGCAGTCTAACGACAGGCGGAGAGACCCAGTACTTC
D: -
J: TRBJ2-5
size: -
V: TRBV27

CDR3: CASRGTGGVYEQYF
DNA: TGCGCCAGCAGGGGGACAGGGGGAGTTTACGAGCAGTACTTC
D: TRBD1
J: TRBJ2-7
size: -
V: TRBV5-1

CDR3: CASSWDREYTIYF
DNA: TGTGCCAGCAGCTGGGACAGGGAATACACCATATATTTT
D: TRBD1
J: TRBJ1-3
size: -
V: TRBV5-6

CDR3: CASSEPFEQYF
DNA: TGTGCCAGCAGTGAACCATTCGAGCAGTACTTC
D: -
J: TRBJ2-7
size: once
V: TRBV6-1

CDR3: CASSLLVGTDNNEQFF
DNA: TGCGCCAGCAGCTTGCTTGTCGGGACCGACAACAATGAGCAGTTCTTC
D: -
J: TRBJ2-1
size: -
V: TRBV5-1

CDR3: CASSLGGDTDTQYF
DNA: TGCGCCAGCAGCTTGGGAGGGGACACAGATACGCAGTATTTT
D: -
J: TRBJ2-3
size: -
V: TRBV5-1

CDR3: CASSEWGRVYGYTF
DNA: TGTGCCAGCAGCGAGTGGGGAAGAGTCTATGGCTACACCTTC
D: -
J: TRBJ1-2
size: -
V: TRBV13

CDR3: CASSVDSDGYGYTF
DNA: TGTGCCAGCAGCGTAGACTCAGACGGCTATGGCTACACCTTC
D: -
J: TRBJ1-2
size: many
V: TRBV9

CDR3: CASSFGLAGGEETQYF
DNA: TGTGCCAGCAGCTTCGGACTAGCGGGAGGGGAAGAGACCCAGTACTTC
D: TRBD2
J: TRBJ2-5
size: -
V: TRBV7-9

CDR3: CASSLVSHRVGYEQYF
DNA: TGTGCCAGCAGCTTGGTTTCTCATAGGGTAGGCTACGAGCAGTACTTC
D: -
J: TRBJ2-7
size: -
V: TRBV5-4

CDR3: CASSIRTGKAFF
DNA: TGTGCCAGCAGTATCAGGACAGGGAAAGCTTTCTTT
D: TRBD1
J: TRBJ1-1
size: -
V: TRBV5-6

CDR3: CASTAGALGAQYF
DNA: TGTGCCAGCACAGCGGGAGCCCTTGGGGCCCAGTACTTC
D: TRBD2
J: TRBJ2-5
size: -
V: TRBV2

CDR3: CASSLTVSTDTQYF
DNA: TGTGCCAGCAGCTTAACAGTCAGCACAGATACGCAGTATTTT
D: -
J: TRBJ2-3
size: -
V: TRBV7-9

CDR3: CASNNRGYEQYF
DNA: TGTGCCAGCAACAACAGGGGCTACGAGCAGTACTTC
D: TRBD1
J: TRBJ2-7
size: -
V: TRBV6-6

CDR3: CASSLNREGVQYF
DNA: TGTGCCAGCAGCTTAAACAGGGAGGGCGTGCAGTATTTT
D: -
J: TRBJ2-3
size: -
V: TRBV11-2

CDR3: CSVGWPNYGYTF
DNA: TGCAGCGTTGGTTGGCCTAACTATGGCTACACCTTC
D: -
J: TRBJ1-2
size: -
V: TRBV29-1

CDR3: CASRPVWDEQFF
DNA: TGTGCCAGCAGGCCTGTATGGGATGAGCAGTTCTTC
D: -
J: TRBJ2-1
size: -
V: TRBV2

CDR3: CASSQEARSDTQYF
DNA: TGTGCCAGCAGCCAAGAGGCCCGGTCAGATACGCAGTATTTT
D: -
J: TRBJ2-3
size: -
V: TRBV14

CDR3: CASSPLIPNAPKAVNQPQHF
DNA: TGCGCCAGCAGCCCGCTAATCCCCAATGCTCCCAAGGCGGTAAATCAGCCCCAGCATTTT
D: -
J: TRBJ1-5
size: -
V: TRBV5-1

CDR3: CAIGRSGSTDTQYF
DNA: TGTGCCATCGGGAGAAGCGGGAGCACAGATACGCAGTATTTT
D: -
J: TRBJ2-3
size: -
V: TRBV10-3

CDR3: CASSAGGFGGELFF
DNA: TGTGCCAGCAGCGCAGGGGGCTTTGGCGGGGAGCTGTTTTTT
D: TRBD1
J: TRBJ2-2
size: -
V: TRBV6-1

CDR3: CASSQESLSGGYTYEQYF
DNA: TGCGCCAGCAGCCAAGAAAGTTTGAGCGGGGGATATACCTACGAGCAGTACTTC
D: TRBD2
J: TRBJ2-7
size: -
V: TRBV4-1

CDR3: CASSSPGGTGRYFYNEQFF
DNA: TGTGCCAGCAGCAGCCCTGGAGGGACGGGACGCTACTTTTACAATGAGCAGTTCTTC
D: -
J: TRBJ2-1
size: -
V: TRBV7-9

CDR3: CASSSYRQVLTDTQYF
DNA: TGTGCCAGCAGCTCATATCGCCAGGTTCTCACAGATACGCAGTATTTT
D: -
J: TRBJ2-3
size: -
V: TRBV11-2

CDR3: CASSPTGTATYEQYF
DNA: TGTGCCAGCAGCCCTACTGGGACAGCAACCTACGAGCAGTACTTC
D: TRBD1
J: TRBJ2-7
size: -
V: TRBV5-5

CDR3: CASSPGISNYEQYF
DNA: TGTGCCAGCAGCCCAGGAATTAGCAACTACGAGCAGTACTTC
D: -
J: TRBJ2-7
size: few
V: TRBV11-2

CDR3: CASSHAGTGQSYEQYF
DNA: TGCGCCAGCAGCCACGCCGGCACCGGGCAGTCCTACGAGCAGTACTTC
D: -
J: TRBJ2-7
size: -
V: TRBV4-1

CDR3: CASSEYTSRYEQYF
DNA: TGTGCCAGCAGTGAATACACCTCCCGCTACGAGCAGTACTTC
D: -
J: TRBJ2-7
size: -
V: TRBV25-1

CDR3: CASSYGLAVTDTQYF
DNA: TGTGCCAGCAGTTACGGACTAGCAGTCACAGATACGCAGTATTTT
D: TRBD2
J: TRBJ2-3
size: -
V: TRBV6-6

CDR3: CASSYRTDAYEQYF
DNA: TGTGCCAGCAGCTACCGGACAGACGCTTACGAGCAGTACTTC
D: -
J: TRBJ2-7
size: few
V: TRBV7-2

CDR3: CASSNPSTTGGTEAFF
DNA: TGTGCCAGCAGCAATCCTTCGACGACCGGGGGCACTGAAGCTTTCTTT
D: -
J: TRBJ1-1
size: -
V: TRBV4-2

CDR3: CASSPQRASNQPQHF
DNA: TGTGCCAGCAGCCCCCAGAGGGCGAGCAATCAGCCCCAGCATTTT
D: -
J: TRBJ1-5
size: -
V: TRBV6-6

CDR3: CSASRAGEQYF
DNA: TGCAGTGCTAGTAGGGCCGGTGAGCAGTACTTC
D: -
J: TRBJ2-7
size: many
V: TRBV20-1

CDR3: CASIRTSGGSNEQFF
DNA: TGTGCCAGCATCAGGACTAGCGGGGGATCGAATGAGCAGTTCTTC
D: TRBD2
J: TRBJ2-1
size: -
V: TRBV6-1

CDR3: CASSLGQQFYGYTF
DNA: TGTGCCAGCAGCTTGGGACAGCAATTCTATGGCTACACCTTC
D: -
J: TRBJ1-2
size: -
V: TRBV5-5

CDR3: CASSPGQGRNTIYF
DNA: TGTGCCAGCAGCCCGGGACAGGGCCGAAACACCATATATTTT
D: TRBD1
J: TRBJ1-3
size: -
V: TRBV5-6

CDR3: CASSLQGTTDTQYF
DNA: TGCGCCAGCAGCTTGCAGGGGACCACAGATACGCAGTATTTT
D: -
J: TRBJ2-3
size: -
V: TRBV5-1

CDR3: CASSPWAASQETQYF
DNA: TGTGCCAGTAGCCCGTGGGCAGCCAGTCAAGAGACCCAGTACTTC
D: -
J: TRBJ2-5
size: -
V: TRBV19

CDR3: CAWSTIANTGELFF
DNA: TGTGCCTGGTCTACCATAGCGAACACCGGGGAGCTGTTTTTT
D: -
J: TRBJ2-2
size: -
V: TRBV30

CDR3: CASSSSTGRYEQYF
DNA: TGCGCCAGCAGCTCGTCGACAGGACGCTACGAGCAGTACTTC
D: -
J: TRBJ2-7
size: few
V: TRBV5-1

CDR3: CASSLGSQANYGYTF
DNA: TGTGCCAGCAGCTTGGGGTCCCAGGCCAACTATGGCTACACCTTC
D: -
J: TRBJ1-2
size: -
V: TRBV5-4

CDR3: CASTDRGRRLYF
DNA: TGTGCCAGCACGGACAGGGGGCGCAGGTTGTATTTT
D: TRBD1
J: TRBJ2-3
size: -
V: TRBV28

CDR3: CASSYLDGSYEQYF
DNA: TGTGCCAGTAGTTACCTAGACGGCTCCTACGAGCAGTACTTC
D: -
J: TRBJ2-7
size: -
V: TRBV6-6

CDR3: CASELGGAYNEQFF
DNA: TGTGCCAGCGAACTGGGGGGGGCCTACAATGAGCAGTTCTTC
D: TRBD2
J: TRBJ2-1
size: -
V: TRBV6-1

CDR3: CASSPRDPAGMWF
DNA: TGTGCCAGCTCACCAAGGGACCCAGCGGGTATGTGGTTT
D: -
J: TRBJ1-1
size: -
V: TRBV18

CDR3: CAISAGGYEQYF
DNA: TGTGCCATCAGTGCGGGCGGGTACGAGCAGTACTTC
D: -
J: TRBJ2-7
size: -
V: TRBV10-3

CDR3: CSGGTTYEQYF
DNA: TGCAGTGGGGGTACCACCTACGAGCAGTACTTC
D: -
J: TRBJ2-7
size: many
V: TRBV20-1